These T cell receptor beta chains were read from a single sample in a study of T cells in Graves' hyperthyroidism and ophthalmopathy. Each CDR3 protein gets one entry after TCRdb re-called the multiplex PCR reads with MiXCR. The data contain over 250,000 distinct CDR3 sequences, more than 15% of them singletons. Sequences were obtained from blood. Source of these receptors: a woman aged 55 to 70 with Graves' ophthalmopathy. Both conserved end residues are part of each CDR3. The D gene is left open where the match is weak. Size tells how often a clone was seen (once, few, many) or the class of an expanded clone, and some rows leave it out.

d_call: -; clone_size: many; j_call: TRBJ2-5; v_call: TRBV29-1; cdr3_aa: CSVEWGSRETQYF; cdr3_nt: TGCAGCGTCGAATGGGGGTCGCGGGAGACCCAGTACTTC
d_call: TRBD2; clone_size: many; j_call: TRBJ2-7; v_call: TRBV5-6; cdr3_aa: CASSGRTSGDEQYF; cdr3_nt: TGTGCCAGCAGCGGAAGGACTAGCGGCGACGAGCAGTACTTC
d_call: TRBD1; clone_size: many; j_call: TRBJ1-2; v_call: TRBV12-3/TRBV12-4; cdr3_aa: CASSFGPGRRTGGVHGYTF; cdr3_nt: TGTGCCAGCAGTTTTGGGCCTGGGAGAAGGACAGGGGGCGTGCATGGCTACACCTTC
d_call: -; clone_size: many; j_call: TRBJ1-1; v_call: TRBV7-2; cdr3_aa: CASNTGRNTEAFF; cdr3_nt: TGTGCCAGCAATACCGGCAGGAACACTGAAGCTTTCTTT
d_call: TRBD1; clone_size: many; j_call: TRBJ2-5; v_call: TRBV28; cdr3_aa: CASSPDRGRGETQYF; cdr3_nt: TGTGCCAGCAGCCCAGACAGGGGGCGAGGAGAGACCCAGTACTTC
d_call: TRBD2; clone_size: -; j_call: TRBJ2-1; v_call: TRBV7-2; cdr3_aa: CASSFRSGTYNEQFF; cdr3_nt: TGTGCCAGCAGCTTCCGTAGCGGGACATACAATGAGCAGTTCTTC
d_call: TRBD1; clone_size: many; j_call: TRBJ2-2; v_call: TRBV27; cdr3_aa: CASTSDRGGTGELFF; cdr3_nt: TGTGCCAGCACCTCTGACAGGGGAGGCACCGGGGAGCTGTTTTTT
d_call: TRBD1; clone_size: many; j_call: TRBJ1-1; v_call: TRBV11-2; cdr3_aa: CASSIIPGQGAFAFF; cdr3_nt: TGTGCCAGCAGCATAATACCGGGACAGGGGGCGTTTGCTTTCTTT
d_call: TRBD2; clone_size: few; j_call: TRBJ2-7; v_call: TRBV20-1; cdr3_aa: CSARDATREASGEQYF; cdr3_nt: TGCAGTGCTAGAGATGCAACGCGGGAGGCTTCGGGCGAGCAGTACTTC
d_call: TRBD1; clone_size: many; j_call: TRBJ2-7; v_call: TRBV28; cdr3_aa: CASKAPTGTGSREQYF; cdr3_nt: TGTGCCAGCAAGGCCCCCACCGGGACAGGGTCTAGAGAGCAGTACTTC
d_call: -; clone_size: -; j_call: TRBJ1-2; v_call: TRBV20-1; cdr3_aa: CSARDYRAYGYTF; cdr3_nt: TGCAGTGCTAGAGACTACAGGGCCTATGGCTACACCTTC
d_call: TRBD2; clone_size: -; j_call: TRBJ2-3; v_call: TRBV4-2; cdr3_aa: CASSQEVVTSGGSLTDTQYF; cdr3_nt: TGTGCCAGCAGCCAAGAGGTTGTTACTAGCGGGGGTTCCCTCACAGATACGCAGTATTTT
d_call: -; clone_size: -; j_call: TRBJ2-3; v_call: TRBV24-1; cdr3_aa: CATSNRQSTDTQYF; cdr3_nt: TGTGCCACCAGTAACAGACAGAGCACAGATACGCAGTATTTT
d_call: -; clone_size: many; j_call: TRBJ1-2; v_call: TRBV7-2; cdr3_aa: CASSFGQSGVYGYTF; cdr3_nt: TGTGCCAGCAGCTTCGGACAGAGCGGGGTCTATGGCTACACCTTC
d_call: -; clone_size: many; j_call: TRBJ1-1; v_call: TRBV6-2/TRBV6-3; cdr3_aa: CASNDVTEAFF; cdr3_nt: TGTGCCAGCAATGATGTTACTGAAGCTTTCTTT
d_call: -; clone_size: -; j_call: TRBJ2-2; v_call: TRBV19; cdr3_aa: CASSIGKGRTNTGELFF; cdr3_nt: TGTGCCAGTAGTATAGGGAAGGGACGGACGAACACCGGGGAGCTGTTTTTT
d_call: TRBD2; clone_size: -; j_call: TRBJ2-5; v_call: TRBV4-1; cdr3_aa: CASSQLGTIKETQYF; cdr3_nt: TGCGCCAGCAGCCAGCTGGGGACTATAAAAGAGACCCAGTACTTC
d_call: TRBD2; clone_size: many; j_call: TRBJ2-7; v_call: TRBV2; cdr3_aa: CASRAGLAGPYEQYF; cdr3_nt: TGTGCCAGCAGGGCGGGACTAGCGGGACCCTACGAGCAGTACTTC
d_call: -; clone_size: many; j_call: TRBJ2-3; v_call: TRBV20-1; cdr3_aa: CSATPASNTDTQYF; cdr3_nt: TGCAGTGCAACGCCAGCTTCTAACACAGATACGCAGTATTTT
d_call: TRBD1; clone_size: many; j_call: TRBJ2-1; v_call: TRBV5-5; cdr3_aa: CASSLGGQGNEQFF; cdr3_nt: TGTGCCAGCAGCTTGGGGGGACAGGGGAATGAGCAGTTCTTC
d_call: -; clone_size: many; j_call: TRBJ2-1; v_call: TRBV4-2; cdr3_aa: CASSPDLNNEQFF; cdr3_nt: TGTGCCAGCAGCCCGGACTTAAACAATGAGCAGTTCTTC
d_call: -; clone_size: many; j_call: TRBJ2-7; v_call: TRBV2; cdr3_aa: CASTEDPSNEQYF; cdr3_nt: TGTGCCAGCACCGAGGACCCGAGCAACGAGCAGTACTTC
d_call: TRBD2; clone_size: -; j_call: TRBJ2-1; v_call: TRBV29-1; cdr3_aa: CSVGLAGGPSASYNEQFF; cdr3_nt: TGCAGCGTCGGACTAGCGGGAGGGCCTTCAGCCTCGTACAATGAGCAGTTCTTC
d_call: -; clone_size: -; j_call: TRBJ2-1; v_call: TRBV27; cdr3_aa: CASTRFNEQFF; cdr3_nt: TGTGCCAGCACCCGGTTCAATGAGCAGTTCTTC
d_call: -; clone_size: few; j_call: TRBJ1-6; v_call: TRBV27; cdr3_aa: CASSFLSYNSPLHF; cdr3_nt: TGTGCCAGCAGTTTCCTCTCCTATAATTCACCCCTCCACTTT
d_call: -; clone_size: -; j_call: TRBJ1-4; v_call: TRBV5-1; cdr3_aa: CASSLAPPNEKLFF; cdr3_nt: TGCGCCAGCAGCTTGGCGCCCCCTAATGAAAAACTGTTTTTT
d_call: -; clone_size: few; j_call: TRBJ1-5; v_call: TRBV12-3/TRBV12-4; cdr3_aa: CASSSVAGVNQPQHF; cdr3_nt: TGTGCCAGCAGTTCCGTAGCTGGGGTCAATCAGCCCCAGCATTTT
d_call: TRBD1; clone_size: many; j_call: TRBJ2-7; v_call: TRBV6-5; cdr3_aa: CASSYSTGQPLEQYF; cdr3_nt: TGTGCCAGCAGTTACTCGACGGGACAGCCTCTAGAGCAGTACTTC
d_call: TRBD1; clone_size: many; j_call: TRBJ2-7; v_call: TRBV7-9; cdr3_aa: CASSKTGGHEQYF; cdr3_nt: TGTGCCAGCAGTAAAACAGGGGGACACGAGCAGTACTTC
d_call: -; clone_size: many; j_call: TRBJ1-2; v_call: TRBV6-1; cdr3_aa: CASKYGNYGYTF; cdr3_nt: TGTGCCAGCAAATACGGAAACTATGGCTACACCTTC
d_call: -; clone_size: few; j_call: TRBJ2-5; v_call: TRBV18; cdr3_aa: CASSPNQDQETQYF; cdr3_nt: TGTGCCAGCTCACCAAACCAGGATCAAGAGACCCAGTACTTC
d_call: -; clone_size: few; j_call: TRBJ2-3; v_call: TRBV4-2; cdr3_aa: CASSQLTLGPTTDTQYF; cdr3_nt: TGTGCCAGCAGCCAGCTTACACTAGGACCCACGACAGATACGCAGTATTTT
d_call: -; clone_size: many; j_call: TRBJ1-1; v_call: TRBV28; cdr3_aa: CASRTGIRTEAFF; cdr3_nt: TGTGCCAGCAGAACAGGGATCCGGACTGAAGCTTTCTTT
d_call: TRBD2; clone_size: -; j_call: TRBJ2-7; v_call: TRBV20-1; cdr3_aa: CSAREGSGSMYEQYF; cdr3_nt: TGCAGTGCTAGAGAAGGTAGCGGGAGTATGTACGAGCAGTACTTC
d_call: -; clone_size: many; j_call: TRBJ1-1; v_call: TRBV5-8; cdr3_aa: CASSSSGPAEAFF; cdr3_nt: TGTGCCAGCAGCTCGTCCGGGCCGGCTGAAGCTTTCTTT
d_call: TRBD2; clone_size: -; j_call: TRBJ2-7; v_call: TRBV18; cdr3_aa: CASARSGSSYEQYF; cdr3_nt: TGTGCCAGCGCGAGGAGCGGGAGCTCCTACGAGCAGTACTTC
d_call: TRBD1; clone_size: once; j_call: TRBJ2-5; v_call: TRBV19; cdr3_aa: CASSIGGTGGMETQYF; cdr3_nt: TGTGCCAGTAGTATAGGGGGGACAGGGGGCATGGAGACCCAGTACTTC